Below, 25 T cell receptor beta chains from the same sample are listed, as sequenced in a study of OX40 agonist ivuxolimab in advanced cancers. Assay: immunoSEQ multiplex PCR; the TCRdb copy retains only in-frame clones and omits some. The sample contains roughly 56,000 clones, around 82% of which appear only once. The sample consisted of CD4+ or CD8+ T cells sorted from blood, taken in a trial of the OX40 agonist ivuxolimab. These TCRs come from an adult with an advanced solid tumor such as melanoma, head and neck, liver or kidney cancer.

The gene calls are TRBV12-5 and TRBJ1-5, with D unclear. V gave up 2 bases and J gave up 10 bases, with 6 bases separating them. CDR3 length: 11 amino acids. CDR1 is LGHNT, CDR2 FRNRAP, per germline. Written as DNA, the CDR3 is TGTGCTAGTGGTTTGTTGCGCCCCCAGCATTTT. It yields the protein CASGLLRPQHF.

V gene TRBV5-5 combines with J gene TRBJ2-3, with D hard to call. The CDR3 totals 16 residues. Germline CDR1 SGHKS, CDR2 YYEKEE (reference sequence). Trimming removed 1 base from V and 0 bases from J, with 12 bases in between. CDR3 DNA: TGTGCCAGCAGCTTGTTCCTCGACCAGAGCACAGATACGCAGTATTTT. Its protein product is CASSLFLDQSTDTQYF.

The chain is built from TRBV2 and TRBJ1-1, with 10 bases fitting TRBD1. Germline values: CDR1 SNHLY, CDR2 FYNNEI. The CDR3 is made up of 14 amino acids. After removal of 4 bases from V and 5 bases from J, the junction contained 4 bases not matched to a gene. DNA for the CDR3: TGTGCCAGCAGTGGGGGACAGGGGTGGACTGAAGCTTTCTTT. This sequence encodes CASSGGQGWTEAFF.

This chain uses TRBV5-1 with TRBJ1-2, with a possible D match to TRBD1 (5 bases). With 3 bases removed from V and 8 bases from J, the gap between germline ends came to 11 bases. The CDR3 runs 12 residues. CDR1 and CDR2 from the germline V gene are SGHRS and YFSETQ. CDR3: CASSSTDTGYTF. CDR3 DNA: TGCGCCAGCAGCTCCACGGACACGGGCTACACCTTC.

The chain couples TRBV7-9 to TRBJ1-1; no clear D. The germline V gene has CDR1 SEHNR and CDR2 FQNEAQ (reference sequence). The CDR3 totals 13 residues. V lost 5 bases to trimming and J lost 3 bases, with 10 bases between them. The CDR3 bases are TGTGCCAGCAGCACGGCCTGGGACACTGAAGCTTTCTTT. Protein: CASSTAWDTEAFF.

CDR3 in amino acids: CASSRPAGALMEQYF. The CDR3 nucleotides are TGTGCCAGCTCCCGCCCAGCGGGGGCCCTTATGGAGCAGTACTTC. The chain links TRBV18 to TRBJ2-7; 8 bases map to TRBD2. Trimming took 6 bases from V and 7 from J; bases not matched to a gene: 14. The germline CDR1 and CDR2 sequences are KGHSH and LQKENI. CDR3 length: 15 amino acids.

The rearrangement links TRBV2 to TRBJ2-7; possible D gene TRBD1, 6 bases. From germline, CDR1 is SNHLY and CDR2 FYNNEI. This CDR3 has 15 residues. V shed 6 bases and J shed 2 bases, with 17 bases lying between them. The CDR3 region has the DNA TGTGCCAGCAGGAGGGACACTTCAAGTACCTACGAGCAGTACTTC. Translation: CASRRDTSSTYEQYF. Combining the CDR3 with reference TRBV2 and TRBJ2-7 gives the whole variable domain EPEVTQTPSHQVTQMGQEVILRCVPISNHLYFYWYRQILGQKVEFLVSFYNNEISEKSEIFDDQFSVERPDGSNFTLKIRSTKLEDSAMYFCASRRDTSSTYEQYFGPGTRLTVT.

The rearrangement uses TRBV5-1 and TRBJ2-2, with a weak D call TRBD1 (5 bases). CDR1 and CDR2 from the germline V gene are SGHRS and YFSETQ. The V and J ends lost 3 bases and 4 bases respectively, with 13 bases between them. The CDR3 extends over 15 amino acids. Written as DNA, the CDR3 is TGCGCCAGCAGCTACGACAGCTTCAGCACCGGGGAGCTGTTTTTT. As protein: CASSYDSFSTGELFF. Full variable domain (rest looked up from reference TRBV5-1 and TRBJ2-2): KAGVTQTPRYLIKTRGQQVTLSCSPISGHRSVSWYQQTPGQGLQFLFEYFSETQRNKGNFPGRFSGRQFSNSRSEMNVSTLELGDSALYLCASSYDSFSTGELFFGEGSRLTVL.

The chain is built from TRBV6-5 and TRBJ1-5; no definite D call. The V gene's germline CDR1 is MNHEY and CDR2 SVGAGI. The CDR3 is 14 residues long. Trimming left V 2 bases short and J 7 bases short, with 12 bases between. CDR3 nucleotides: TGTGCCAGCAGTTACCGGGTCCGAGAACAGCCCCAGCATTTT. Encoded protein: CASSYRVREQPQHF.

The sample holds one count of this clone. V usage is TRBV15 and J usage is TRBJ2-1, with TRBD2 as a possible D gene (6 bases). Germline V gene lookup returns CDR1 LNHNV and CDR2 YYDKDF (reference sequence). Deletions cut 4 bases from V and 3 bases from J, with 22 bases between. The CDR3 loop spans 18 amino acids. CDR3 nucleotides: TGTGCCACCAGCAAAGCTAGCGCGAAAACCTTCTACTACAATGAGCAGTTCTTC. It encodes CATSKASAKTFYYNEQFF.

The J gene is TRBJ1-4, the V gene TRBV15, with D unresolved. Between the trimmed V and J ends, which lost 5 bases and 0 bases, there was a span of 19 bases. From germline, CDR1 is LNHNV and CDR2 YYDKDF (reference sequence). The CDR3 has 18 amino acids. The CDR3 protein is CATSALAQKKATNEKLFF. CDR3 nucleotides: TGTGCCACCAGCGCCTTGGCGCAGAAGAAAGCAACTAATGAAAAACTGTTTTTT. The full variable domain, with the rest looked up from reference TRBV15 and TRBJ1-4, is DAMVIQNPRYQVTQFGKPVTLSCSQTLNHNVMYWYQQKSSQAPKLLFHYYDKDFNNEADTPDNFQSRRPNTSFCFLDIRSPGLGDTAMYLCATSALAQKKATNEKLFFGSGTQLSVL.

The J gene is TRBJ2-2, the V gene TRBV7-2; D remains unclear. Germline V gene data show CDR1 as SGHTA and CDR2 as FQGNSA. Trimming shortened V by 1 base and J by 2 bases, and 5 bases separated the two germline ends. This CDR3 contains 14 residues. The DNA for the CDR3 is TGTGCCAGCAGCTTAGGTCATAACACCGGGGAGCTGTTTTTT. The encoded protein is CASSLGHNTGELFF.

This clone is a singleton in its sample. This may be a read error, as it is one base from a much larger clone. The chain employs TRBV7-2 and TRBJ1-1; D possibly corresponds to TRBD1 (6 bases). Looked up from germline, CDR1 is SGHTA and CDR2 is FQGNSA. This CDR3 spans 15 amino acids. V was cut by 5 bases and J by 4 bases, with 17 bases left in between. In DNA form, the CDR3 reads TGTGCCAGCAGCGTAGTTGGGGGGGCGGGCACTGAAGCTTTCTTT. Protein: CASSVVGGAGTEAFF.

The chain combines TRBV5-4 with TRBJ2-3; 10 bases map to TRBD2. The CDR3 has 16 amino acids. The germline V gene encodes CDR1 SGHNT and CDR2 YYREEE (reference sequence). V gave up 0 bases and J gave up 0 bases; unmatched junction bases: 1. Here the CDR3 DNA reads TGTGCCAGCAGCTTGGGAGCGGGAGGGAGCACAGATACGCAGTATTTT. Its protein is CASSLGAGGSTDTQYF.

The V call is TRBV2, the J call TRBJ2-7, with D perhaps matching TRBD2 (5 bases). V lost 5 bases to trimming and J lost 7 bases, with 9 bases between them. The CDR3 sequence is 11 residues long. Germline CDR1 reads SNHLY; CDR2 reads FYNNEI. The CDR3: CASSYTGEQYF. As DNA, the CDR3 is TGTGCCAGCAGTTACACGGGGGAGCAGTACTTC. Full variable domain (outside the CDR3, taken from reference TRBV2 and TRBJ2-7): EPEVTQTPSHQVTQMGQEVILRCVPISNHLYFYWYRQILGQKVEFLVSFYNNEISEKSEIFDDQFSVERPDGSNFTLKIRSTKLEDSAMYFCASSYTGEQYFGPGTRLTVT.

The rearrangement links TRBV27 to TRBJ1-2; D is undetermined. Germline V lookup: CDR1 MNHEY, CDR2 SMNVEV (reference sequence). Trimming removed 2 bases from V and 7 bases from J, with 8 bases in between. This CDR3 comprises 12 residues. The CDR3 nucleotides are TGTGCCAGCAGTTTAAATGGTTTTGGCTACACCTTC. Translated: CASSLNGFGYTF.

The V gene is TRBV6-6, the J gene TRBJ1-1; no firm D call. The germline V gene encodes CDR1 MNHNY and CDR2 SVGAGI (reference sequence). The V and J ends lost 7 bases and 0 bases respectively, with 9 bases between them. The CDR3 consists of 13 residues. The CDR3: CASTPQMNTEAFF. The CDR3 region has the DNA TGTGCCAGCACCCCACAGATGAACACTGAAGCTTTCTTT.

The rearrangement uses TRBV28 and TRBJ1-2, with D possibly being TRBD1 (6 bases). Germline V gene lookup returns CDR1 MDHEN and CDR2 SYDVKM. CDR3 length: 14 residues. The V and J ends lost 7 bases and 4 bases respectively, with 16 bases between them. The CDR3 coding sequence is TGTGCCAGCACCGAACAGGGCCCTCTCTATGGCTACACCTTC. This sequence encodes CASTEQGPLYGYTF.

The rearrangement uses TRBV10-1 and TRBJ1-4; D not certain. V shed 6 bases and J shed 4 bases, with 6 bases lying between them. CDR1 is WNHNN, CDR2 SYGVQD, per germline (reference sequence). This CDR3 contains 12 residues. The CDR3 DNA reads TGCGCCAGCAGCGGGAATAATGAAAAACTGTTTTTT. Its protein is CASSGNNEKLFF.

V is TRBV5-1 and J is TRBJ1-1; possibly TRBD1 for D (6 bases). Trimming took 3 bases from V and 4 from J, leaving 13 bases between them. Per germline, CDR1 SGHRS and CDR2 YFSETQ. This CDR3 contains 14 residues. The DNA for the CDR3 is TGCGCCAGCAGCTCGCAGGGGAGGTCCACTGAAGCTTTCTTT. This translates into CASSSQGRSTEAFF. Filled out from reference TRBV5-1 and TRBJ1-1, the complete variable domain reads KAGVTQTPRYLIKTRGQQVTLSCSPISGHRSVSWYQQTPGQGLQFLFEYFSETQRNKGNFPGRFSGRQFSNSRSEMNVSTLELGDSALYLCASSSQGRSTEAFFGQGTRLTVV.

CDR3 nucleotide sequence: TGTGCCAGCAGCACAAGCGGGGGGCCCTCCAATGAGCAGTTCTTC. This encodes CASSTSGGPSNEQFF. This chain connects TRBV11-3 to TRBJ2-1; 9 positions agree with TRBD2. From germline, CDR1 is SGHNT and CDR2 YENEEA. This CDR3 has 15 residues. The trim removed 5 bases at V and 6 bases at J, leaving 8 bases unmatched. The full variable domain, completed using reference TRBV11-3 and TRBJ2-1, is EAGVVQSPRYKIIEKKQPVAFWCNPISGHNTLYWYLQNLGQGPELLIRYENEEAVDDSQLPKDRFSAERLKGVDSTLKIQPAELGDSAVYLCASSTSGGPSNEQFFGPGTRLTVL.

The chain recombines TRBV21-1 with TRBJ1-2; the DNA was not used to check the table's D call, TRBD1. TRBV21-1 is an annotated pseudogene. This CDR3 is 16 amino acids long. The CDR3 loop is CASSKREDRGNYGYTF. The CDR3 region has the DNA TGTGCCAGCAGCAAGCGGGAAGACAGGGGGAACTATGGCTACACCTTC.

The V gene is TRBV14, the J gene TRBJ2-1; D gene unclear. From germline, CDR1 is SGHDN and CDR2 FVKESK. The CDR3 spans 17 residues. V lost 0 bases to trimming and J lost 0 bases, with 12 bases between them. In DNA form, the CDR3 reads TGTGCCAGCAGCCAAGATCTAGGCCCGAACTCCTACAATGAGCAGTTCTTC. It codes for CASSQDLGPNSYNEQFF.

This clone appeared once. This chain joins TRBV7-8 and TRBJ1-1; D might be TRBD1 (5 bases). The CDR3 is 15 amino acids. With 2 bases removed from V and 1 base from J, the gap between germline ends came to 11 bases. CDR1 is SGHVS, CDR2 FQNEAQ, per germline. The CDR3 coding sequence is TGTGCCAGCAGCTTAACCCCTACAGGGAACACTGAAGCTTTCTTT. Protein product: CASSLTPTGNTEAFF.

This clone has only one observation. This chain uses TRBV5-4 with TRBJ1-1; no clear D. The ends were cut back, 4 bases at V and 1 base at J, with 14 bases in the middle. This CDR3 is 15 amino acids long. Looked up from germline, CDR1 is SGHNT and CDR2 is YYREEE (reference sequence). CDR3 amino acids: CASSTSPGGNTEAFF. The CDR3 DNA reads as TGTGCCAGCAGCACGAGCCCTGGCGGGAACACTGAAGCTTTCTTT. Full variable domain (rest looked up from reference TRBV5-4 and TRBJ1-1): ETGVTQSPTHLIKTRGQQVTLRCSSQSGHNTVSWYQQALGQGPQFIFQYYREEENGRGNFPPRFSGLQFPNYSSELNVNALELDDSALYLCASSTSPGGNTEAFFGQGTRLTVV.